This T cell receptor beta chain was recovered during a study of blood T cell repertoires in COVID-19. Study background: The origin of the acute and convalescent COVID-19 samples was the United States, Italy and Spain. PBMCs, B-cell-depleted T cells, or T cells provided the cDNA or gDNA that made up the material.

In the authors' workflow: Scientists estimated how many nucleated cells there were by amplifying reference gene primers. Using immunoSEQ multiplex PCR, the repertoire was profiled, and TCRdb retains in-frame clones only, with some absent. The V and J calls and the clone size are those of that table, but D and trimming were determined from the DNA. The sample holds some 260,000 clones, 70% to 90% seen once. The V and J ends lost 10 bases and 3 bases respectively, with 22 bases between them. This CDR3 region has 15 residues. Germline lookup yields CDR1 ENHRY and CDR2 SYGVKD. The V and J genes are TRBV10-3 and TRBJ2-7, with D possibly being TRBD1 (8 bases). This clonotype originated in a man aged 18 to 29 with active or convalescent COVID-19. Input material: peripheral blood. The CDR3 reads CATGRGTGGVYEQYF. The CDR3 DNA sequence: TGTGCCACGGGGAGGGGGACAGGAGGAGTCTACGAGCAGTACTTC.